This TCR beta chain was sequenced during a study of human T cells and chemical hapten exposure. The overall study: How much TCR each sample yielded varied, mostly because pooled library volumes differed slightly.

Time point here: pre-sensitization, week 0. Treatment in this sample: therapeutic diphenylcyclopropenone sensitization with weekly scalp DPC. In the library, unique molecular identifiers were attached to individual cDNA molecules. TCRdb re-called the RACE reads with MiXCR, one entry per CDR3 protein. This table has a few hundred thousand distinct CDR3 sequences, about 8.6% appearing once. The CDR3 runs to 14 residues. V shed 4 bases and J shed 9 bases, with 16 bases lying between them. Germline V gene sequence: CDR1 DFQATT, CDR2 SNEGSKA (reference sequence). This clonotype was seen more than once but under ten times. Its specificity is not known. Points from the study as a whole: Versus controls, significantly more large CDR3 similarity clusters arose from expanded TCRs.

Material: whole blood, obtained in connection with sensitization to the hapten diphenylcyclopropenone (DPC). V is TRBV20-1 and J is TRBJ1-6; D is undetermined. This clonotype was obtained from a woman in her thirties or forties with alopecia areata. Some clones in this sample may be carry-over from other donors' samples. CDR3 residues: CSANLGHLGSPLHF. The CDR3 DNA follows: TGCAGTGCTAATTTGGGCCACTTAGGTTCACCCCTCCACTTT.